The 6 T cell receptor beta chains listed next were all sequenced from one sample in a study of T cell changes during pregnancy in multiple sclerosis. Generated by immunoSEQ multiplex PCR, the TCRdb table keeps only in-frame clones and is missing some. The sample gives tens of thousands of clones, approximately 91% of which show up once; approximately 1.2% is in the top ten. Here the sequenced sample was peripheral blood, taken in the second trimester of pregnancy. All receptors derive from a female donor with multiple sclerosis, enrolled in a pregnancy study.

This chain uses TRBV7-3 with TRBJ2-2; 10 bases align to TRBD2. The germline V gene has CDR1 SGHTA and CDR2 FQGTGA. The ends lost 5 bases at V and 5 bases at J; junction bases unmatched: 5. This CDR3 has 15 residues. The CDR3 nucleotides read TGTGCCAGCAGCCACCAGCGGGGGGGGACCGGGGAGCTGTTTTTT. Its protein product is CASSHQRGGTGELFF. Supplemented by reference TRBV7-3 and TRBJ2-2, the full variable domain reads GAGVSQTPSNKVTEKGKYVELRCDPISGHTALYWYRQSLGQGPEFLIYFQGTGAADDSGLPNDRFFAVRPEGSVSTLKIQRTERGDSAVYLCASSHQRGGTGELFFGEGSRLTVL.

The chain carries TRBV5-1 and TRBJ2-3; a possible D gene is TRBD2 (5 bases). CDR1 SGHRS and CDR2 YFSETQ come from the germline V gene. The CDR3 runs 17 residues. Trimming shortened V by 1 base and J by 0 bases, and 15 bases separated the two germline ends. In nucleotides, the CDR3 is TGCGCCAGCAGCTTGCCCCCCGGGGTTTCTAGCACAGATACGCAGTATTTT. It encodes CASSLPPGVSSTDTQYF.

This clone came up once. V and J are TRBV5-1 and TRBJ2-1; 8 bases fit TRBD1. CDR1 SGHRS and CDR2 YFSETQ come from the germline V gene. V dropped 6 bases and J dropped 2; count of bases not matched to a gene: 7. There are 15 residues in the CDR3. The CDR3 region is CASTRQGAAYNEQFF. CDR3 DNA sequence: TGCGCCAGCACCCGTCAGGGGGCGGCCTACAATGAGCAGTTCTTC.

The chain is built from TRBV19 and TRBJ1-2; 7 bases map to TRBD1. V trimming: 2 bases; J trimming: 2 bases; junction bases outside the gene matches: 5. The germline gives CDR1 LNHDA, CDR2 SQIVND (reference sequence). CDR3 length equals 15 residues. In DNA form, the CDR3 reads TGTGCCAGTAGTATAAACAGGGGCGGGAACTATGGCTACACCTTC. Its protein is CASSINRGGNYGYTF.

This CDR3 is CASSDGTSGGPDTQYF. The CDR3 DNA sequence: TGTGCCAGCAGTGACGGGACTAGCGGGGGGCCAGATACGCAGTATTTT. The chain joins TRBV6-4 to TRBJ2-3, with 15 positions matching TRBD2. With 2 bases clipped from V and 4 bases from J, the junction kept 1 base outside the gene matches. The CDR3 totals 16 residues. Germline-derived CDR1 and CDR2 are MRHNA and SNTAGT.

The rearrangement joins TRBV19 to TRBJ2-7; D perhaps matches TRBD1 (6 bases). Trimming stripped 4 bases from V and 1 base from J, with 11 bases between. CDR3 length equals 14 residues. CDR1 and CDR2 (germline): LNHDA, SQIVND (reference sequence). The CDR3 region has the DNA TGTGCCAGTAGTAGGTTGGACAGATCCTACGAGCAGTACTTC. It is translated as CASSRLDRSYEQYF.